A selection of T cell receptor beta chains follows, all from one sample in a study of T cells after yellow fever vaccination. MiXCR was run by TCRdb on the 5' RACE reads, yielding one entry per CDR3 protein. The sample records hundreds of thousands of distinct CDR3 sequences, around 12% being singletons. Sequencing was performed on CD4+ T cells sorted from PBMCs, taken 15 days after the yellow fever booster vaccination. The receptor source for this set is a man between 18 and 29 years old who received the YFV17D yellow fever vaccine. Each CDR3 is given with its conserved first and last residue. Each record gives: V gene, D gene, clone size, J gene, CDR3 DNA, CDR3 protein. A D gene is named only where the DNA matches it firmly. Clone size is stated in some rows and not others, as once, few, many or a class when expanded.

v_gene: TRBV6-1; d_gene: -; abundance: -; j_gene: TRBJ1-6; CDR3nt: TGTGCCAGCAGTGAAACTCAGCCGGGGCCCCTCCACTTT; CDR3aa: CASSETQPGPLHF
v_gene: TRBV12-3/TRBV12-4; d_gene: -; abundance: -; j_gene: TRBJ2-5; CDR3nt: TGTGCCAGCAGTCCCCTACTGGGGGCGGGAGAGACCCAGTACTTC; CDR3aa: CASSPLLGAGETQYF
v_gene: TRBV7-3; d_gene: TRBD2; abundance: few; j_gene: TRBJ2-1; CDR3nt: TGTGCCAGCAGCACCTTAGCGGGGGAGTCCTACAATGAGCAGTTCTTC; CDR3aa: CASSTLAGESYNEQFF
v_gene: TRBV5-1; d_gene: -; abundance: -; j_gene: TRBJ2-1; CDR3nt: TGCGCCGGGGCCCCGAGTTCACCCTACAATGAGCAGTTCTTC; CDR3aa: CAGAPSSPYNEQFF
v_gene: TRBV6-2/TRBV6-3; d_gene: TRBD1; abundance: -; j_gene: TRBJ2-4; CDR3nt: TGTGCCAGCAGAAGGGACAGGGGGTCAGCCAAAAACATTCAGTACTTC; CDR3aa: CASRRDRGSAKNIQYF
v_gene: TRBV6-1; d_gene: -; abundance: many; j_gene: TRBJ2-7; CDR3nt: TGTGCCTCTTTGAGGCAGGCGAGCTCCTACGAGCAGTACTTC; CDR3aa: CASLRQASSYEQYF
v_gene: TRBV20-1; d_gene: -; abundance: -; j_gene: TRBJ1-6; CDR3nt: TGCAGTGCTAGAGCAGGGGCTTCACCCCTCCACTTT; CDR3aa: CSARAGASPLHF
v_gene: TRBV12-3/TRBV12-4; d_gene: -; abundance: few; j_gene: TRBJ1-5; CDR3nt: TGTGCCAGTACAGGACAGAATAGCAATCAGCCCCAGCATTTT; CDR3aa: CASTGQNSNQPQHF
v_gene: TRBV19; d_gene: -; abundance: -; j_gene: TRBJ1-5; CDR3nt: TGTGCCAGTAGTATAGATATGGGGGCGAGGCAGCCCCAGCATTTT; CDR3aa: CASSIDMGARQPQHF
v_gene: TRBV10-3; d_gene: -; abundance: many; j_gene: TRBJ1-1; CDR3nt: TGTGCCATCAGCCTGCTCGGATGGACTGAAGCTTTCTTT; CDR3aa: CAISLLGWTEAFF
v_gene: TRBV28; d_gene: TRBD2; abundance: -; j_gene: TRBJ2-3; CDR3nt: TGTGCCAGCAGTCCCCCCGGGACTACTACGCAGTATTTT; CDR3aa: CASSPPGTTTQYF
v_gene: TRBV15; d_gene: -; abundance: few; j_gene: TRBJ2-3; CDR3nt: TGTGCCACCAGCAGAGATATTACTCCACCGGGCACAGATACGCAGTATTTT; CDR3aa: CATSRDITPPGTDTQYF
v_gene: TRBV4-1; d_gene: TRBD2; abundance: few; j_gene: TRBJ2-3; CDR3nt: TGCGCCAGCAGCCCACGGGAGCGGGGGGGCACAGATACGCAGTATTTT; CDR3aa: CASSPRERGGTDTQYF
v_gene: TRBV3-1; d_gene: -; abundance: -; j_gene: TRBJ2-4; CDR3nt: TGTGCCAGCAGCCCCACTAGGACCCTAAACATTCAGTACTTC; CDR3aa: CASSPTRTLNIQYF
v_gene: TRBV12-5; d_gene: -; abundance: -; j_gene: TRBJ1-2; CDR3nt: TGTGCTAGTGGTTCGGCATATCGGGGGTCAGCGGATGGCTACACCTTC; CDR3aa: CASGSAYRGSADGYTF
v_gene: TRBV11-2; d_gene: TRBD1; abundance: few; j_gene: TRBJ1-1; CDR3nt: TGTGCCAGCAGCTTAGGGAAGACAGGGGGAAACACTGAAGCTTTCTTT; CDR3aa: CASSLGKTGGNTEAFF
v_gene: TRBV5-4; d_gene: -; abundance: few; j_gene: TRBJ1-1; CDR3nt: TGTGCCAGCAGCTTGGCTGGTCGGGGGCTGGGCACTGAAGCTTTCTTT; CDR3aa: CASSLAGRGLGTEAFF
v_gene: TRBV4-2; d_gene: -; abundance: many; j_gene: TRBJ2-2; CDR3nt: TGTGCCAGCAGCCAAGAGGGTGCGCGGGGGAACACCGGGGAGCTGTTTTTT; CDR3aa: CASSQEGARGNTGELFF
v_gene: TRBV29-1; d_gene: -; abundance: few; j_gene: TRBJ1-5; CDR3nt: TGCAGCGTTCGGGGCGGGAGTAATCAGCCCCAGCATTTT; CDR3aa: CSVRGGSNQPQHF
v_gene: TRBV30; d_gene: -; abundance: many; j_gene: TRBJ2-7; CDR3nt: TGTGCCTGGGGGGACGCCTACGAGCAGTACTTC; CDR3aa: CAWGDAYEQYF
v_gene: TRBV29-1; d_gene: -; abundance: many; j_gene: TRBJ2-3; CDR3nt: TGCAGCGTTGCGCCGGATACGCAGTATTTT; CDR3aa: CSVAPDTQYF
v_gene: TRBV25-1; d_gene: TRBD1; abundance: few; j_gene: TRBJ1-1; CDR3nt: TGTGCCAGCATAAACCGACAGGGGCGAGCTTTCTTT; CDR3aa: CASINRQGRAFF
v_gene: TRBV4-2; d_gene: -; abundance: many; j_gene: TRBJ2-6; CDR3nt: TGTGCCAGCAGCCAAGATATGTACTCTGGGGCCAACGTCCTGACTTTC; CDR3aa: CASSQDMYSGANVLTF
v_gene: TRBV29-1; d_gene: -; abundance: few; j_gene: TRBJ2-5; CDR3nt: TGCAGCGTTGAACGGGGGGCAACCCAGTACTTC; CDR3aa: CSVERGATQYF
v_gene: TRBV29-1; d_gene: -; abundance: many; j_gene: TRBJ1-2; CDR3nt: TGCAGCGTTGAACTCGCAGGTAGAGTCTATGGCTACACCTTC; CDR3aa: CSVELAGRVYGYTF
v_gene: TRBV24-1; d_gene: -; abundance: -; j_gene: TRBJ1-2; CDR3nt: TGTGCCACCAGTGGAGGAAGGGGCTATGATGGCTACACCTTC; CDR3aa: CATSGGRGYDGYTF
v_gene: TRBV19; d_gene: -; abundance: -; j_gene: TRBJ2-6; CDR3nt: TGTGCCAGCCTTACGACGGGGGCCAACGTCCTGACTTTC; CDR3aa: CASLTTGANVLTF
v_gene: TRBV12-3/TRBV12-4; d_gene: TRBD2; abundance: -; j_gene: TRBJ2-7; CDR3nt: TGTGCCAGCAGTGCCAATCCGGGACTAGCGGGGGGAAACGAGCAGTACTTC; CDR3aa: CASSANPGLAGGNEQYF
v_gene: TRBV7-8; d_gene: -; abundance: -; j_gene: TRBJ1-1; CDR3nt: TGTGCCAGCAGCCCTACGCGGCTACCCAGTGAAGCTTTCTTT; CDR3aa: CASSPTRLPSEAFF
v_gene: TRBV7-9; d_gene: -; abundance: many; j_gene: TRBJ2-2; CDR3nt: TGTGCCAGCAGCTTAGACCAGAACACCGGGGAGCTGTTTTTT; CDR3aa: CASSLDQNTGELFF
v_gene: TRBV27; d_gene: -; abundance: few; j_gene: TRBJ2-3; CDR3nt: TGTGCCAGCAGATGGCTAGCTAGAGATACGCAGTATTTT; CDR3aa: CASRWLARDTQYF
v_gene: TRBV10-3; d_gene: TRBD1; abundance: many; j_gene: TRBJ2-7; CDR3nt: TGTGCCATCAGGGCCGGACAGGGGGTCTACGAGCAGTACTTC; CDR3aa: CAIRAGQGVYEQYF
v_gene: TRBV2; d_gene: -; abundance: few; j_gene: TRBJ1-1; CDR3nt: TGTGCCAGCAGTACAGGGTGGGGTGATGAAGCTTTCTTT; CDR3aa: CASSTGWGDEAFF
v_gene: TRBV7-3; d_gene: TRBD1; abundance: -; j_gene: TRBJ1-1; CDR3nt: TGTGCCAGCAGCGCCACAGGGGCAAACACTGAAGCTTTCTTT; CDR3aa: CASSATGANTEAFF
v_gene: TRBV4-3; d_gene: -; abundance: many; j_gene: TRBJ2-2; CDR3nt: TGCGCCAGCAGCCCCGTCCTCCTCTTGGGGACCGGGGAGCTGTTTTTT; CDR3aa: CASSPVLLLGTGELFF
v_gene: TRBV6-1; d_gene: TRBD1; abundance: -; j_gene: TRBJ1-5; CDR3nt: TGTGCCAGCAGACCGGGACAGCGAAATCAGCCCCAGCATTTT; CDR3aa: CASRPGQRNQPQHF
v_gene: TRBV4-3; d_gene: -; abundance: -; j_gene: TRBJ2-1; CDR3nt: TGCGCCAGCAGCCGCCTGTTGGGGGGCAACAATGAGCAGTTCTTC; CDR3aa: CASSRLLGGNNEQFF
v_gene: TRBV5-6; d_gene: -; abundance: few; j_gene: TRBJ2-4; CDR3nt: TGTGCCAGCAGCGACAGAGTTAAAAACATTCAGTACTTC; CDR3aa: CASSDRVKNIQYF
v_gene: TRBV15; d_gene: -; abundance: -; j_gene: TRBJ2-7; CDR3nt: TGTGCCACCAGCAGAGATCTCTCTCGGGGATACGAGCAGTACTTC; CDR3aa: CATSRDLSRGYEQYF
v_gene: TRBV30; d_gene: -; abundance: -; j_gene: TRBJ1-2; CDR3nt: TGTGCCTGGAGGGGGCAGGGGCTGGTTGGCTACACCTTC; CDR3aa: CAWRGQGLVGYTF
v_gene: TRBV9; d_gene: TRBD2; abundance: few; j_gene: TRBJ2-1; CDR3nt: TGTGCCAGCAGCGTGACTAGCGGGGGGGGAGATGAGCAGTTCTTC; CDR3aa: CASSVTSGGGDEQFF
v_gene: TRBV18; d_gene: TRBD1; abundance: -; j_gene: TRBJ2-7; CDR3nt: TGTGCCAGCCAGAAGGACAGGGCAGAGTCCGAGCAGTACTTC; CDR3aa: CASQKDRAESEQYF
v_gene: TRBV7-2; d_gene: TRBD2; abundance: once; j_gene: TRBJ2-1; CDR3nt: TGTGCCAGCAGCCCAGCGGGGGGGCGGCGTGAGCAGTTCTTC; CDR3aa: CASSPAGGRREQFF
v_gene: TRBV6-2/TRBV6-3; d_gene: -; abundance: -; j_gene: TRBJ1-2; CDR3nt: TGTGCCAGCAGGACGAGGGTAAACTATGGCTACACCTTC; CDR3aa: CASRTRVNYGYTF
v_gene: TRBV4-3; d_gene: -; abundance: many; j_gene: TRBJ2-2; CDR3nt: TGCGCCAGCCGCTCGGACAGATCCACCGGGGAGCTGTTTTTT; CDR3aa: CASRSDRSTGELFF
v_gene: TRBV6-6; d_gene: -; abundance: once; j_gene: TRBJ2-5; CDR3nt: TGTGCCAGCAGTTACCCCAAAGGGGGCCAAGAGACCCAGTACTTC; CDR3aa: CASSYPKGGQETQYF
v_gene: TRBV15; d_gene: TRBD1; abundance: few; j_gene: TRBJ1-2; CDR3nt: TGTGCCACCAGCAGAGTGGCAGGGGGCGGCTACACCTTC; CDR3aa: CATSRVAGGGYTF
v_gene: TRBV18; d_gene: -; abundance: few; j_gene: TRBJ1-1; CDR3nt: TGTGCCAGCTCACCAATTTTGCAGGGCGAGACTGAAGCTTTCTTT; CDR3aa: CASSPILQGETEAFF
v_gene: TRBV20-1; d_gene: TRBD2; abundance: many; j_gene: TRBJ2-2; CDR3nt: TGCAGTGCCAGGACTAGCGACGGGGAGCTGTTTTTT; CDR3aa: CSARTSDGELFF
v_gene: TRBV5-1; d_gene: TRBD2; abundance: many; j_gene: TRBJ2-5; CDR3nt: TGCGCCAGCAGCTCCGCCTTAGCGGGGGGACGGGAAGAGACCCAGTACTTC; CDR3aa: CASSSALAGGREETQYF
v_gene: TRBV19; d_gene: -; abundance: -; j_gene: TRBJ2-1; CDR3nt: TGTGCCAGTAGTATCCAGGGTTACTCCTACAATGAGCAGTTCTTC; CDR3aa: CASSIQGYSYNEQFF
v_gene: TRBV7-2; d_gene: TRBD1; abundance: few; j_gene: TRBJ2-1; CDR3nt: TGTGCCAGCAGCTTAGTTGGGACAGGGACCTACAATGAGCAGTTCTTC; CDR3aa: CASSLVGTGTYNEQFF
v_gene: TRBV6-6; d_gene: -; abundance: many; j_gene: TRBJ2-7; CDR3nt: TGTGCCAGCAGTACCGTTTTAGGCTTCCGGCAGTACTTC; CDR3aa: CASSTVLGFRQYF
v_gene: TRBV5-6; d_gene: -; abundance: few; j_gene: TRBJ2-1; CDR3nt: TGTGCCAGCAGATCGGATCGGGAGCAGTTCTTC; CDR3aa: CASRSDREQFF
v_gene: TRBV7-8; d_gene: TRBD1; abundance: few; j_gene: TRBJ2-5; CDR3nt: TGTGCCAGCAGCTTGCGACAGGGATACTCTCAAGAGACCCAGTACTTC; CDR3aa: CASSLRQGYSQETQYF
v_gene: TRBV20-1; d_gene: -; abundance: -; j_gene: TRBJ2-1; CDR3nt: TGCAGTGCTCCCAGGCTAGGCGGGTACAATGAGCAGTTCTTC; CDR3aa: CSAPRLGGYNEQFF
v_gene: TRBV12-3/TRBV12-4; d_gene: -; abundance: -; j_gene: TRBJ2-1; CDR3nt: TGTGCCAGCAGTTTCGACACTCGAATAACGGAATTCTTC; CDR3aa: CASSFDTRITEFF
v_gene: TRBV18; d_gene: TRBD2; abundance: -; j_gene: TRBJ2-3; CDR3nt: TGTGCCAGCTCACCGACTAGCGGGGGGGTGTCAGATACGCAGTATTTT; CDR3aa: CASSPTSGGVSDTQYF
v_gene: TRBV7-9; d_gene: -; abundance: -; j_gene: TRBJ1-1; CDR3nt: TGTGCCAGCAGCAACCGGCTCGGGACACAGGGAGGGGCTTTCTTT; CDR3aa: CASSNRLGTQGGAFF